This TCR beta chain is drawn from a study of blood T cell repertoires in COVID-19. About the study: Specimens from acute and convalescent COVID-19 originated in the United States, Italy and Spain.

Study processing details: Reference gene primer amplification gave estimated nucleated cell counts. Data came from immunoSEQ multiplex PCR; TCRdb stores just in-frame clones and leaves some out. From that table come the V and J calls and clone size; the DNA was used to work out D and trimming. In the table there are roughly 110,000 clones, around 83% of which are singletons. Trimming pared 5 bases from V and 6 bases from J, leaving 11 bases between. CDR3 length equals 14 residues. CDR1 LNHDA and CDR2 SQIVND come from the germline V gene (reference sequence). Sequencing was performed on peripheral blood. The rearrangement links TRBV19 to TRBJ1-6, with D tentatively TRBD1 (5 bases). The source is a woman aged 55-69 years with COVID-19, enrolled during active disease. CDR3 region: CASSGGEVNSPLHF. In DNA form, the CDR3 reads TGTGCCAGTAGTGGGGGGGAAGTTAATTCACCCCTCCACTTT.